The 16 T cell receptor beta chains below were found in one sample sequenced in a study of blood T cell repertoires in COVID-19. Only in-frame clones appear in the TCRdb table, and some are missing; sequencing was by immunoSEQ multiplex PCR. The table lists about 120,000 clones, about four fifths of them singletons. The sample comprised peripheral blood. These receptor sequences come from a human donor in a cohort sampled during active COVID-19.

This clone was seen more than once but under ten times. In DNA, the CDR3 is TGTGCCAGCAGCCCAGGACAGCGCCAGGAAAAACTGTTTTTT. Protein product: CASSPGQRQEKLFF. The chain recombines TRBV3-1 (or the pseudogene TRBV3-2) with TRBJ1-4; tentative D call: TRBD1 (6 bases). Trimming took 4 bases from V and 8 from J, leaving 14 bases between them. This CDR3 comprises 14 residues. Germline loops: CDR1 LGHDT, CDR2 YNNKEL (reference sequence).

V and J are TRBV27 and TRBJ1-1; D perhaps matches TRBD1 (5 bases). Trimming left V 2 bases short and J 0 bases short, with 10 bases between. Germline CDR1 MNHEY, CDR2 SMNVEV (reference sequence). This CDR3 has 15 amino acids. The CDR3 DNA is TGTGCCAGCAGTTTAGCGGGGACGGTGAACACTGAAGCTTTCTTT. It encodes CASSLAGTVNTEAFF.

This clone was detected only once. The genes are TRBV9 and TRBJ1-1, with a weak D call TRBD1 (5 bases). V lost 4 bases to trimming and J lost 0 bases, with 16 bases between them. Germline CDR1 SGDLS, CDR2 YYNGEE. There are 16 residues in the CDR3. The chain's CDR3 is CASSPARWGMNTEAFF. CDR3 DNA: TGTGCCAGCAGCCCCGCACGTTGGGGCATGAACACTGAAGCTTTCTTT.

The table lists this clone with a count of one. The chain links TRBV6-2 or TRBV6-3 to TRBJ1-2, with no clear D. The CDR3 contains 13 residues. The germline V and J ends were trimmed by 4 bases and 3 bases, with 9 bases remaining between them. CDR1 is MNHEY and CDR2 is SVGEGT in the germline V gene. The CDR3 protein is CASSLDGDYGYTF. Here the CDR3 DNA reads TGTGCCAGCAGTTTGGACGGGGACTATGGCTACACCTTC.

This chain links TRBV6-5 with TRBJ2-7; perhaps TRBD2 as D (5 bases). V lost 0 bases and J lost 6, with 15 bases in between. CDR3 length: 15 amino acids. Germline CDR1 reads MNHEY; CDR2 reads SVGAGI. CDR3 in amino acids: CASSYSVAWYGEQYF. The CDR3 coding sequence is TGTGCCAGCAGTTACTCGGTAGCGTGGTACGGCGAGCAGTACTTC.

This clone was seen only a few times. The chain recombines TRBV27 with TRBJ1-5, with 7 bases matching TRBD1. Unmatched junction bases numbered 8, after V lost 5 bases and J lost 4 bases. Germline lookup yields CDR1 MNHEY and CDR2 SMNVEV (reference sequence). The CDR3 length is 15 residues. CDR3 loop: CASSAQGWYNQPQHF. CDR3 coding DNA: TGTGCCAGCAGTGCACAGGGGTGGTATAATCAGCCCCAGCATTTT.

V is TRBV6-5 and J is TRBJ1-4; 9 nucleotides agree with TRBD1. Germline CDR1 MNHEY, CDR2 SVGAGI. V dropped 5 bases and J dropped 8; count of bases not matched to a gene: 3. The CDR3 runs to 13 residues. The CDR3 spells CASSRQGGEKLFF. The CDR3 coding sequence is TGTGCCAGCAGTCGACAGGGGGGAGAAAAACTGTTTTTT.

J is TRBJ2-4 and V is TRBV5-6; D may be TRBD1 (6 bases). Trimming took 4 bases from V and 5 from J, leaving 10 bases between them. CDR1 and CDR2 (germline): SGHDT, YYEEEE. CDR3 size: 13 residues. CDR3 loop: CASSRPGENIQYF. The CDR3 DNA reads TGTGCCAGCAGCCGACCAGGGGAAAACATTCAGTACTTC. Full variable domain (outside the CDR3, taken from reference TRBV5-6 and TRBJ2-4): DAGVTQSPTHLIKTRGQQVTLRCSPKSGHDTVSWYQQALGQGPQFIFQYYEEEERQRGNFPDRFSGHQFPNYSSELNVNALLLGDSALYLCASSRPGENIQYFGAGTRLSVL.

The CDR3 sequence is CASSETSGRENEQYF. The CDR3 DNA reads TGTGCCAGTAGCGAAACTAGCGGGAGAGAGAATGAGCAGTACTTC. The genes are TRBV19 and TRBJ2-7, with TRBD2 matching over 11 bases. Germline V gene lookup returns CDR1 LNHDA and CDR2 SQIVND (reference sequence). The trim removed 6 bases at V and 7 bases at J, leaving 11 bases unmatched. This CDR3 comprises 15 residues.

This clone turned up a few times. This chain's CDR3 is CASSAGGTSNQPQHF. The CDR3, as DNA: TGTGCCAGTAGTGCAGGGGGCACGAGCAATCAGCCCCAGCATTTT. The chain recombines TRBV19 with TRBJ1-5; TRBD1 aligns across 8 bases. The CDR3 totals 15 residues. The germline CDR1 and CDR2 sequences are LNHDA and SQIVND (reference sequence). Germline trimming cut 5 bases from V and 1 base from J; bases unmatched to any gene: 4. The complete variable domain, with remaining parts taken from reference TRBV19 and TRBJ1-5, reads DGGITQSPKYLFRKEGQNVTLSCEQNLNHDAMYWYRQDPGQGLRLIYYSQIVNDFQKGDIAEGYSVSREKKESFPLTVTSAQKNPTAFYLCASSAGGTSNQPQHFGDGTRLSIL.

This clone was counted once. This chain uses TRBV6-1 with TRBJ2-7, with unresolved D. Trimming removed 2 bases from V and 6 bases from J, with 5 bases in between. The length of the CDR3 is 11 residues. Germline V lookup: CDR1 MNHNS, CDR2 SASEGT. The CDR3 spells CASSELSEQYF. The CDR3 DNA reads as TGTGCCAGCAGTGAACTGTCCGAGCAGTACTTC.

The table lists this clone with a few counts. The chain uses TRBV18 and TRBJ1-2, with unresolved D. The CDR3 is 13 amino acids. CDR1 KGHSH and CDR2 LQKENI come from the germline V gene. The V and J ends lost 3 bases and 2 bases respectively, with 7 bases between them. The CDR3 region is CASSPGPNYGYTF. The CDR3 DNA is TGTGCCAGCTCACCGGGCCCGAACTATGGCTACACCTTC.

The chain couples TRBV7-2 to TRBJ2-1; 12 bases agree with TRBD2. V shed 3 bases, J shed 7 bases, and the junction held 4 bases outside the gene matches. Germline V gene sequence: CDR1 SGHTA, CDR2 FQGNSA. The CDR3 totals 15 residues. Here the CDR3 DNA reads TGTGCCAGCAGCTTCAGACTAGCGGGAGTGAATGAGCAGTTCTTC. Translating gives CASSFRLAGVNEQFF.

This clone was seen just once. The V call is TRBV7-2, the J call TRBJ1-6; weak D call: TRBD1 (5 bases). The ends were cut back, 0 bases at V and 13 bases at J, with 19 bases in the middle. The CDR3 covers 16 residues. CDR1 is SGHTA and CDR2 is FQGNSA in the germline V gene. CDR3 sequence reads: CASSLASAGHIHPLHF. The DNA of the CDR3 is TGTGCCAGCAGCTTAGCGTCGGCAGGGCATATTCATCCCCTCCACTTT.

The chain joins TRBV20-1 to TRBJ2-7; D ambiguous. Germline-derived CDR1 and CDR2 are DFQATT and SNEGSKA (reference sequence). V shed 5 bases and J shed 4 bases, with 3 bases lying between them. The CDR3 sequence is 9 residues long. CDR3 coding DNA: TGCAGTGCTTCATACGAGCAGTACTTC. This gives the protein CSASYEQYF.

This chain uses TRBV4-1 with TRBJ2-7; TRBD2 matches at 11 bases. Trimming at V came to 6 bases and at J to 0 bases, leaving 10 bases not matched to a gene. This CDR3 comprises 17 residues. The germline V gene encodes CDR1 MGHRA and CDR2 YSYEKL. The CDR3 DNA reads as TGCGCCAGCAGTTTTCAGACTAGCGGGATGAGCTCCTACGAGCAGTACTTC. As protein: CASSFQTSGMSSYEQYF.